This TCR beta chain came from a study of T cells in Graves' hyperthyroidism and ophthalmopathy (dated by TCRdb to the late 2010s). About the full investigation: A discovery cohort of roughly 100 patients, about 40 with Graves' ophthalmopathy and fewer than 65 with stable Graves' hyperthyroidism, was used to find distinguishing TCR V-J signatures. After sampling, hyperthyroidism patients received methimazole starting at 30 mg daily, and ophthalmopathy patients received high-dose intravenous methylprednisolone. Prospective prediction of ophthalmopathy was tested in an independent validation cohort of 18 to 20 hyperthyroidism patients and 17 patients who later progressed to ophthalmopathy. According to the paper, TCR Vbeta CDR3 sequencing was carried out on 135 peripheral blood samples, which came from fewer than 50 ophthalmopathy, 75 or so hyperthyroidism and about 17 progressor patients. The 100 or so discovery patients were divided at random into training and test sets in a 7:3 ratio. In addition, the study compared T-cell repertoires in thyroid tissue and in blood from roughly 6 Graves' hyperthyroidism patients. On the study overall, not on this receptor specifically: In validation, progression to ophthalmopathy was predicted by the model with 70.59% sensitivity and around 75% specificity, a median of approximately 7.1 months before onset. Blood samples also contained most of the expanded thyroid clonotypes (frequency above 0.001), which suggests that blood repertoires may reflect thyroid immune responses. Sample size was not statistically predetermined, and blinding of investigators to group allocation was not performed. A 13 V-J signature model separated ophthalmopathy from stable hyperthyroidism, with 87.88% sensitivity and 81% to 83% specificity in cross-validation and 80%/75% in testing.

V was cut back by 4 bases and J by 5 bases, leaving a gap of 17 bases between them. The CDR3, from cysteine to phenylalanine, totals 15 residues. Of the read, only the CDR3 DNA is kept; its 45 bases are in frame from base 1. CDR1 and CDR2 (MGHRA, YSYEKL) derive from the germline V gene. Any patient with an uncontrolled infection, another autoimmune disease, pregnancy or lactation was excluded. Diagnoses were established on the basis of clinical symptoms, serum thyroxine and TRAb, thyroid ultrasound, and orbital computed tomography. Trizol reagent was used to extract total RNA, and RNA quality was then checked on an Agilent 2100 Bioanalyzer. This clonotype appeared many times. Its target antigen remains unknown. No base quality information exists; no much larger clone differs at one position. The TCR beta CDR3 regions were amplified from RNA transcripts. A first-round RT-PCR of the TCR CDR3 used the HTBI primer set with the Qiagen OneStep RT-PCR kit. Libraries were constructed in a second round of multiplex PCR, after which size selection and purification were carried out. The libraries were sequenced on an Illumina HiSeq2000 using paired-end 100 bp reads. The original methods were these. Raw data were processed with SOAPnuke, discarding reads with adapters, uncalled bases, mean Phred below 15, or no exact constant-primer or identifier match. High-quality paired reads were merged with COPE v1.2.5, and unique nucleotide sequences were defined as clonotypes. MiTCR v1.1 was used to align clonotypes to the IMGT TRBV, TRBD and TRBJ reference segments. The analysis included only V-J combinations with a frequency above 0.0001, which together covered around 99% of the repertoires. A TCS score was defined as the ratio of F50 (clonal expansion) to E x V (chaos), with BLOSUM62-based TCRdist applied between CDR3 peptides within each V-J. Welch's t-statistics and random forest reduced fewer than 600 V-J features to roughly 13, which were used in a naive Bayes classifier (R e1071). The Morisita-Horn index was used to measure how similar the thyroid and blood repertoires were. The public reads were run again by TCRdb, first through fastp at Q25 and then through MiXCR, and only productive beta chains were kept. One record per CDR3 amino acid sequence lists the most common genes and DNA. TCRdb's processing, not the study's, gives the V and J calls here. For this sample there are 450,000 to 700,000 distinct CDR3 sequences; just over 45% appear just once. The top ten constitute around 19% of the sample.

This TCR derives from an adult woman with Graves' disease, either hyperthyroidism or ophthalmopathy (not recorded which). The chain employs TRBV4-1 and TRBJ1-1; no D segment can be confidently identified. Sequenced input: peripheral blood or thyroid tissue (not recorded which). The CDR3 region has the sequence CASSLSSGRDTEAFF. The DNA sequence follows: TGCGCCAGCAGCCTAAGCTCAGGCCGAGATACTGAAGCTTTCTTT.